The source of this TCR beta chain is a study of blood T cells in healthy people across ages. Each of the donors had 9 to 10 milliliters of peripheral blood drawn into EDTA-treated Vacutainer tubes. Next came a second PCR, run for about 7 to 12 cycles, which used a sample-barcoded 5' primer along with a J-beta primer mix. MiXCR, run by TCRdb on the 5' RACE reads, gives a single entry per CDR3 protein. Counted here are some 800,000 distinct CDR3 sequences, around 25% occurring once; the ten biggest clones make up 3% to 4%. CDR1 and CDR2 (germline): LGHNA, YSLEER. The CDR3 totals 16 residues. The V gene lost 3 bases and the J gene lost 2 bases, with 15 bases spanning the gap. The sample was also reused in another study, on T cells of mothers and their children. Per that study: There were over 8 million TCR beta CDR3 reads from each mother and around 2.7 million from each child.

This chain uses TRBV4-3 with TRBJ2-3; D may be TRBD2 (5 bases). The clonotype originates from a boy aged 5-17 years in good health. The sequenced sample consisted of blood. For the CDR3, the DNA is TGCGCCAGCAGCCATACACCGGGAAGGTACACAGATACGCAGTATTTT. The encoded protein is CASSHTPGRYTDTQYF.